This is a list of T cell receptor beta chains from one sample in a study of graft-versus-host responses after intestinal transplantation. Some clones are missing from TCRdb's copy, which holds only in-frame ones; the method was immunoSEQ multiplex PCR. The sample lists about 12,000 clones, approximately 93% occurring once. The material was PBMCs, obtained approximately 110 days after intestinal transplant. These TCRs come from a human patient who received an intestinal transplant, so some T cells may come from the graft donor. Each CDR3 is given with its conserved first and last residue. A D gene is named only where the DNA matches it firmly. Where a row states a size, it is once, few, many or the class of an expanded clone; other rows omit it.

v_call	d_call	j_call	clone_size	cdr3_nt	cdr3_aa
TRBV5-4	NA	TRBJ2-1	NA	TGTGCCAGCAGCTCGGAGCAGGGTTGGAATGAGCAGTTCTTC	CASSSEQGWNEQFF
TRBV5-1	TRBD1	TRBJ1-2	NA	TGCGCCAGCAGCTTGGAACAGGGGGCTGGCTATGGCTACACCTTC	CASSLEQGAGYGYTF
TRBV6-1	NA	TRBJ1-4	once	TGTGCCAGCAGTGAATTAGGGGGAGCAACTAATGAAAAACTGTTTTTT	CASSELGGATNEKLFF
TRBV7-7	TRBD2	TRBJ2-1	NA	TGTGCCAGCAGCTTAACGTTAGCGGGAGGGCCTGAGCAGTTCTTC	CASSLTLAGGPEQFF
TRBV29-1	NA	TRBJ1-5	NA	TGCAGCGTTGGGGGGGGGAGCAATCAGCCCCAGCATTTT	CSVGGGSNQPQHF
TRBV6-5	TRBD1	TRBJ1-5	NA	TGTGCCAGCAGCTCCGACAGGGGCCTAAATCAGCCCCAGCATTTT	CASSSDRGLNQPQHF
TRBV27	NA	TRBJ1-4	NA	TGTGCCAGCAGCCGAGGGGGGGGCCGAGGGAATGAAAAACTGTTTTTT	CASSRGGGRGNEKLFF
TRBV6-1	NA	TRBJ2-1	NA	TGTGCCAGCAGTCTCGGGAGTACCAGGTACAATGAGCAGTTCTTC	CASSLGSTRYNEQFF
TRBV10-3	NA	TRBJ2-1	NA	TGTGCCATCAGCGTCCATGGCTCCTACAATGAGCAGTTCTTC	CAISVHGSYNEQFF
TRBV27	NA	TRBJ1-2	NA	TGTGCCAGCAGTTTAACCGGGGGCGACTTCTATGGCTACACCTTC	CASSLTGGDFYGYTF
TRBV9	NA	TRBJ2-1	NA	TGTGCCAGCAGCGGACTGGACGGTGTCAATGAGCAGTTCTTC	CASSGLDGVNEQFF
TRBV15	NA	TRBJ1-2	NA	TGTGCCACCAGCAGAGACCGACAGGCCAGAGGGATAGGTTATGGCTACACCTTC	CATSRDRQARGIGYGYTF
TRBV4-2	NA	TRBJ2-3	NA	TGTGCCAGCAGCCAAGAAGGCCCAGCATTCACAGATACGCAGTATTTT	CASSQEGPAFTDTQYF
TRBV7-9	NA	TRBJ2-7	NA	TGTGCCAGCAGCTTAGGGTTCGACGAGCAGTACTTC	CASSLGFDEQYF
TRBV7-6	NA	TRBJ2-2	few	TGTGCCAGCAGCTCGACCGGGACGACCCACACCGGGGAGCTGTTTTTT	CASSSTGTTHTGELFF
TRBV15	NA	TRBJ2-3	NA	TGTGCCACCAGCAGAGACTCAGGGCACCTCACAGATACGCAGTATTTT	CATSRDSGHLTDTQYF
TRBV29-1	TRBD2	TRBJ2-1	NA	TGCAGCGTCAAAGCGGGAGTCGGCTACAATGAGCAGTTCTTC	CSVKAGVGYNEQFF
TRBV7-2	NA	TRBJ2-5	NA	TGTGCCAGCACCCCCAGGGGCGGCGAGACCCAGTACTTC	CASTPRGGETQYF
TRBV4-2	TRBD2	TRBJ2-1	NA	TGTGCCAGCAGCCAAGATAAAAGGCTAGCGGGAGGGTACAATGAGCAGTTCTTC	CASSQDKRLAGGYNEQFF
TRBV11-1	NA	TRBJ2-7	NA	TGTGCCAGCAGCTTGGACAGCTCCTACGAGCAGTACTTC	CASSLDSSYEQYF
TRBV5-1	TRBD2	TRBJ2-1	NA	TGCGCCAGCAGCTTGGTAGGGACTAGCGCACGGAATGAGCAGTTCTTC	CASSLVGTSARNEQFF
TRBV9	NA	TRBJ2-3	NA	TGTGCCAGCAGCGTAGATACGGGAGTAGTAGCAGATACGCAGTATTTT	CASSVDTGVVADTQYF
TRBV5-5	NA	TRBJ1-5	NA	TGTGCCAGCAGAACAGGCGAATATAGCAATCAGCCCCAGCATTTT	CASRTGEYSNQPQHF